This T cell receptor beta chain comes out of a study of shared clonotypes between healthy human individuals. Overall study findings and caveats: Represented diversity, genetic and exposure-history alike, was limited by few donors.

The CDR3 totals 15 residues. Germline CDR1 MDHEN, CDR2 SYDVKM. Trimming stripped 6 bases from V and 4 bases from J, with 19 bases between. Donors were Caucasian adults residing in Nashville, Tennessee, USA. The sequencing of unsorted PBMC DNA took place on ten immunoSEQ deep assay plates. Measured with immunoSEQ multiplex PCR; TCRdb has only the in-frame clones, and not every one. The sample lists approximately 510,000 clones, 79% occurring once. As concerns this clone: Its antigen remains unknown.

The sample was PBMCs. The sequence derives from a middle-aged woman in good health. Some clones in this sample may be carry-over from other donors' samples. The genes are TRBV28 and TRBJ2-7, with D unresolved. The CDR3 reads CASSTPGDHSYEQYF. The CDR3 DNA reads TGTGCCAGCAGCACGCCCGGTGATCACTCGTACGAGCAGTACTTC. The full variable domain, with the rest looked up from reference TRBV28 and TRBJ2-7, is DVKVTQSSRYLVKRTGEKVFLECVQDMDHENMFWYRQDPGLGLRLIYFSYDVKMKEKGDIPEGYSVSREKKERFSLILESASTNQTSMYLCASSTPGDHSYEQYFGPGTRLTVT.